A single sample gave rise to the 9 T cell receptor beta chains below, sequenced in a study of cytomegalovirus exposure and HLA in healthy donors. The study ran its PCR with 60 Vbeta and 13 Jbeta primers. Sequencing was performed with immunoSEQ multiplex PCR; in TCRdb, only in-frame clones are kept and a portion is missing. The repertoire holds approximately 100,000 clones, with about 83% as singletons. Material: PBMCs. The receptors derive from a female donor in good health and CMV-seropositive.

The count of this clone is one. The CDR3: CASSQDRVGGKSYGYTF. The CDR3 DNA reads TGCGCCAGCAGCCAAGATCGAGTGGGGGGGAAATCCTATGGCTACACCTTC. The rearrangement joins TRBV4-3 to TRBJ1-2; D may be TRBD1 (5 bases). Germline loops: CDR1 LGHNA, CDR2 YSLEER. This CDR3 is 17 amino acids long. V was pared by 0 bases and J by 4 bases, with 18 bases between.

This sequence joins TRBV7-6 and TRBJ2-2; 10 nucleotides agree with TRBD2. The V gene end was trimmed by 1 base and the J gene end by 3 bases; junction bases not matched to a gene: 11. This CDR3 has 19 amino acids. Germline values: CDR1 SGHVS, CDR2 FNYEAQ. CDR3 amino acids: CASSLGSIAGGGYTGELFF. DNA of the CDR3: TGTGCCAGCAGCTTAGGTTCGATAGCGGGAGGAGGGTACACCGGGGAGCTGTTTTTT.

This clone was detected a few times. The V and J genes are TRBV1 and TRBJ2-5; the DNA was not used to check the table's D call, TRBD2. TRBV1 is a listed pseudogene. CDR3 length: 14 amino acids. The CDR3 bases are TGCACCGAGGAGGGCGGCATCCCGGGGGAGACCCAGTACTTC. This sequence encodes CTEEGGIPGETQYF.

This chain links TRBV7-3 with TRBJ1-1; 10 bases map to TRBD1. Per the germline V gene, CDR1 is SGHTA and CDR2 is FQGTGA. This CDR3 comprises 15 residues. The J segment lost 6 bases and the V segment lost 5 bases, leaving 9 bases of the junction unmatched. The CDR3 region has the DNA TGTGCCAGCAGCAGGACAGGGGGAGGAAACGCTGAAGCTTTCTTT. Protein sequence: CASSRTGGGNAEAFF. The full variable domain, rest sourced from reference TRBV7-3 and TRBJ1-1, is GAGVSQTPSNKVTEKGKYVELRCDPISGHTALYWYRQSLGQGPEFLIYFQGTGAADDSGLPNDRFFAVRPEGSVSTLKIQRTERGDSAVYLCASSRTGGGNAEAFFGQGTRLTVV.

The chain couples TRBV28 to TRBJ1-2, with D uncertain. The ends were cut back, 6 bases at V and 7 bases at J, with 18 bases in the middle. Germline V gene lookup returns CDR1 MDHEN and CDR2 SYDVKM. This CDR3 is built from 14 residues. DNA for the CDR3: TGTGCCAGCAGACCCTCGGGAGATCGGGCTGGCTACACCTTC. Protein product: CASRPSGDRAGYTF.

This chain links TRBV6-1 with TRBJ1-5, with TRBD1 matching 9 bases. Germline-derived CDR1 and CDR2 are MNHNS and SASEGT. V trimming: 8 bases; J trimming: 0 bases; junction bases outside the gene matches: 5. The CDR3 is made up of 15 amino acids. CDR3 protein: CASQDRGFSNQPQHF. The CDR3 DNA reads TGTGCCAGCCAGGACAGGGGTTTTAGCAATCAGCCCCAGCATTTT.

The chain is built from TRBV29-1 and TRBJ2-5; no clear D. Trimming stripped 4 bases from V and 6 bases from J, with 9 bases between. The CDR3 consists of 11 residues. From germline, CDR1 is SQVTM and CDR2 ANQGSEA. The CDR3 coding sequence is TGCAGCGTTGGCGCTACCCAGACCCAGTACTTC. This codes for CSVGATQTQYF.

V and J are TRBV27 and TRBJ1-2; 7 bases line up with TRBD1. The length of the CDR3 is 15 residues. Looked up from germline, CDR1 is MNHEY and CDR2 is SMNVEV (reference sequence). Unmatched junction bases numbered 10, after V lost 5 bases and J lost 4 bases. Written as DNA, the CDR3 is TGTGCCAGCAGTCCGCACCGGGACAGTAGCTATGGCTACACCTTC. It encodes CASSPHRDSSYGYTF.

This sequence joins TRBV30 and TRBJ1-1; 8 bases map to TRBD1. CDR3 length equals 13 residues. The V gene end was trimmed by 0 bases and the J gene end by 8 bases; junction bases not matched to a gene: 5. Per germline, CDR1 GTSNPN and CDR2 SVGIG (reference sequence). CDR3 nucleotide sequence: TGTGCCTGGAGTGTCTTGACAGGGGCCGAAGCTTTCTTT. It translates to CAWSVLTGAEAFF.